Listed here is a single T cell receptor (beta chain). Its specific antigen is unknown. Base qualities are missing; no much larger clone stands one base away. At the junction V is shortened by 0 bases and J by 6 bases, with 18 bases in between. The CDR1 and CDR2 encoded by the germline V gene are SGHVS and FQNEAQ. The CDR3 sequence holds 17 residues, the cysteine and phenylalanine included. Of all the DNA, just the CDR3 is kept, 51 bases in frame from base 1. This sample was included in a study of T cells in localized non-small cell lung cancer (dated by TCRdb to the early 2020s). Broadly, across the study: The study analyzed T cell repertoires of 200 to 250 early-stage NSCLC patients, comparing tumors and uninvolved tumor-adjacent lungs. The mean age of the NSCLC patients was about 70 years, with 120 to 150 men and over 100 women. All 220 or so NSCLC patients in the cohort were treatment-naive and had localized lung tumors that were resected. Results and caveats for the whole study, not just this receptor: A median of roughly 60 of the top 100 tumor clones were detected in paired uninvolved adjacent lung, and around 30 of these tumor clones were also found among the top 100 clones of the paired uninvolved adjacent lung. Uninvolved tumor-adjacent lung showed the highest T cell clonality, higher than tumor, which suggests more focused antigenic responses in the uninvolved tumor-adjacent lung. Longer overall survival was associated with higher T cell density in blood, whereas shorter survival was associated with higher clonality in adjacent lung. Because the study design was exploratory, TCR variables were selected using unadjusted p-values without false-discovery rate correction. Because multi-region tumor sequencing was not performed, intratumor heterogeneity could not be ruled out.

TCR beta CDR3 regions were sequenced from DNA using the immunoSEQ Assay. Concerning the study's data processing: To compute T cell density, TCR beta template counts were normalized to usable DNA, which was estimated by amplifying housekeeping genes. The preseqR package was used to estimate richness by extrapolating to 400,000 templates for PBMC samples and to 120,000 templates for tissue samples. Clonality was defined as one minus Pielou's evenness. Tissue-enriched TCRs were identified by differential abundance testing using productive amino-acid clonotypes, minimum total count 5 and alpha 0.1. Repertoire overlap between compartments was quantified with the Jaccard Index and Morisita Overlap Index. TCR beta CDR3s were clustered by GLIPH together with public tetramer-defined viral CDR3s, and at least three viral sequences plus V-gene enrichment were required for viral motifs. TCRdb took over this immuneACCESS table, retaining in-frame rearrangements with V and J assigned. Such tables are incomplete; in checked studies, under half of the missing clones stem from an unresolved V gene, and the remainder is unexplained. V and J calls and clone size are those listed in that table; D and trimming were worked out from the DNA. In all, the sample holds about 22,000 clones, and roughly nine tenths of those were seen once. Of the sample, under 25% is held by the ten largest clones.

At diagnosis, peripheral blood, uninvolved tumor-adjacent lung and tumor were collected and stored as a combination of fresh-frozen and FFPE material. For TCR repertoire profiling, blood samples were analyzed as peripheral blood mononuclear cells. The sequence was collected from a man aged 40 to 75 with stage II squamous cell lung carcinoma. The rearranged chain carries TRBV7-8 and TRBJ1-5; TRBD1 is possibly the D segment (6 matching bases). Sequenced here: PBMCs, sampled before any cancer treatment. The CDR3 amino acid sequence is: CASSLAGADLASQPQHF. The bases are TGTGCCAGCAGCTTAGCGGGGGCGGATTTGGCGTCTCAGCCCCAGCATTTT.